This T cell receptor (beta chain) was sequenced in a study of Graves' ophthalmopathy and Graves' hyperthyroidism listed by TCRdb under 2018. Notes on the research overall: Peripheral blood was collected at initial diagnosis, before any treatment. To explore V-J signatures that distinguish ophthalmopathy from hyperthyroidism, a discovery set of 100 patients was enrolled, made up of under 50 with ophthalmopathy and fewer than 60 with stable hyperthyroidism. The study used signatures of the TCR beta repertoire to tell Graves' ophthalmopathy apart from Graves' hyperthyroidism and to predict which patients would progress to ophthalmopathy. An independent validation cohort was composed of about 20 hyperthyroidism patients and 17 patients who later progressed from hyperthyroidism to ophthalmopathy. Following sample collection, hyperthyroidism patients were given methimazole at a starting dose of 30 mg daily, and ophthalmopathy patients were given high-dose intravenous methylprednisolone. T-cell repertoires of thyroid tissue and blood were compared in about 6 hyperthyroidism patients. In total, 135 blood samples were TCR-sequenced: 40 to 45 ophthalmopathy, some 75 hyperthyroidism and roughly 17 hyperthyroidism-to-ophthalmopathy patients.

TCR beta CDR3 regions were amplified from RNA transcripts for repertoire sequencing. The first round of RT-PCR was done with HTBI primers and the Qiagen OneStep RT-PCR kit, and was followed by a second round of multiplex PCR, then size selection and purification. The libraries underwent paired-end sequencing with 100 bp reads on an Illumina HiSeq2000. In the original analysis: Reads were processed with SOAPnuke, discarding reads with adapters, uncalled bases, mean Phred below 15, or no exact constant-primer or identifier match. High-quality paired reads were merged with COPE v1.2.5. Clonotypes were defined as unique nucleotide sequences and were aligned to IMGT TRB V, D and J references using MiTCR v1.1. Only V-J combinations with frequency above 0.0001 were analysed, covering over 98% of repertoires. For each V-J combination, a TCR clonal expansion and chaos score was defined as the ratio of F50 clonal expansion to chaos observed in the TCRdist matrix. Welch's t-statistics and random forest were used to reduce features to about a dozen V-J combinations, which were fed into a naive Bayes classifier. Thyroid-blood repertoire similarity was quantified with the Morisita-Horn index. Using fastp at Q25 and MiXCR, TCRdb reprocessed the public reads and kept productive beta chains. Records with the same CDR3 protein are collapsed into one entry carrying the most frequent genes and DNA. TCRdb, not the authors, supplied the V and J calls. In this sample the table shows 600,000 to 950,000 distinct CDR3 sequences, approximately 40% of which occur a single time. The top ten constitute 35% to 55% of the sample.

Findings and caveats that apply to the study as a whole: No statistical method was used to set the sample size in advance, and the investigators knew which group each participant was assigned to. Most expanded thyroid clonotypes with a frequency above 0.001 also appeared in blood, which suggests that blood repertoires may reflect the immune response in the thyroid. In validation, the model predicted ophthalmopathy progression with 70.59% sensitivity and roughly 72% specificity; some 13 predicted patients were CT-confirmed with GO in a median of around 6 months. Ophthalmopathy was separated from stable hyperthyroidism by the 13-signature model with 85% to 90% sensitivity and about 81% specificity in cross-validation and with 80%/75% in the test set.

Ophthalmopathy patients were characterized by moderately to severely active disease, a Clinical Activity Score of at least 3, a NOSPECS grade of at least 4, and a disease duration under 3 months. Patients were excluded if they had other autoimmune diseases, uncontrolled infections, pregnancy or lactation. Clinical symptoms, serum thyroxine, TRAb, thyroid ultrasound and orbital computed tomography formed the basis of the diagnosis. Ficoll-Paque density gradient centrifugation was used to isolate PBMCs from around 9.1 ml of fresh peripheral blood. Total RNA was extracted using Trizol reagent, and RNA quality was checked on an Agilent 2100 Bioanalyzer. As to this clonotype: Its antigen target is currently unknown. The junction does not match germline at one end; this may be a read error.

The clonotype comes from an adult man with Graves' ophthalmopathy. Sequences were obtained from peripheral blood.

The sequenced DNA is TGTGCCAGTTCCCCTACAGGAGCCTACAAGCAGTACTTC. Its protein product is CASSPTGAYKQYF. This chain is built from TRBV19 and TRBJ2-7; tentative D gene TRBD1, with 5 bases matching. CDR1 and CDR2 (LNHDA, SQIVND) derive from the germline V gene (reference sequence). From its cysteine to its phenylalanine, the CDR3 spans 13 amino acids. Kept here is only the CDR3 DNA, which spans 39 bases and is read in frame from base 1.